Each of the 18 T cell receptor beta chains below was sequenced from the same sample in a study of T cells in Graves' hyperthyroidism and ophthalmopathy. RNA transcripts yielded amplified TCR beta CDR3 regions. HTBI primers were the set used in a first-round RT-PCR of the TCR CDR3. TCRdb re-called the multiplex PCR reads through MiXCR, storing one row per CDR3 protein. Found here are some 580,000 distinct CDR3 sequences, around 15% of them singletons; the top ten hold more than 3%. The sequenced sample consisted of blood. Source of these receptors: a woman aged 35 to 49 with Graves' ophthalmopathy.

The table lists this clonotype with a few counts. The V and J genes are TRBV3-1 and TRBJ2-1; 7 bases fit TRBD2. Germline V gives CDR1 LGHDT, CDR2 YNNKEL (reference sequence). There are 17 residues in the CDR3. V was pared by 4 bases and J by 1 base, with 10 bases of the junction left unmatched. CDR3 residues: CASSLQVSGASYNEQFF. CDR3 coding DNA: TGTGCCAGCAGCCTCCAGGTGAGCGGGGCTTCCTACAATGAGCAGTTCTTC.

This clonotype has ten or more counts. The CDR3 nucleotides read TGTGCCAGCAGCGGCTACAGGGGGTCGGACAATGAGCAGTTCTTC. Translation gives CASSGYRGSDNEQFF. The chain links TRBV5-4 to TRBJ2-1; TRBD1 matches at 8 bases. Trimming at V came to 4 bases and at J to 5 bases, leaving 8 bases not matched to a gene. CDR1 and CDR2 (germline): SGHNT, YYREEE (reference sequence). The CDR3 loop spans 15 amino acids. The full variable domain, in which reference TRBV5-4 and TRBJ2-1 provide the parts outside the CDR3, is ETGVTQSPTHLIKTRGQQVTLRCSSQSGHNTVSWYQQALGQGPQFIFQYYREEENGRGNFPPRFSGLQFPNYSSELNVNALELDDSALYLCASSGYRGSDNEQFFGPGTRLTVL.

The V gene is TRBV6-1, the J gene TRBJ2-1; 10 bases align to TRBD2. Germline CDR1 reads MNHNS; CDR2 reads SASEGT. V was clipped by 7 bases and J by 9 bases; unmatched bases: 9. CDR3 length: 14 amino acids. CDR3 in amino acids: CASTSGGAVTEQFF. CDR3 DNA sequence: TGTGCCAGCACCAGCGGGGGGGCCGTTACTGAGCAGTTCTTC.

The V gene is TRBV12-3 or TRBV12-4, the J gene TRBJ1-3; 7 bases fit TRBD1. The trim removed 9 bases at V and 4 bases at J, leaving 6 bases unmatched. This CDR3 region has 13 residues. CDR3 region: CASTSGGGNTIYF. In DNA form, the CDR3 reads TGTGCCAGTACTTCAGGGGGGGGAAACACCATATATTTT.

This clonotype was recorded a few times. The chain combines TRBV11-2 with TRBJ2-7, with 10 bases that match TRBD2. J was trimmed by 3 bases and V by 5 bases; bases with no gene match: 7. Germline CDR1 and CDR2: SGHAT and FQNNGV. This CDR3 has 15 residues. The CDR3 DNA follows: TGTGCCAGCAGCCTACTAGCGGGAATTTTCTACGAGCAGTACTTC. This encodes CASSLLAGIFYEQYF.

V is TRBV7-3 and J is TRBJ2-1; D may correspond to TRBD1 or TRBD2 (5 bases each). V shed 5 bases and J shed 5 bases, with 13 bases lying between them. Looked up from germline, CDR1 is SGHTA and CDR2 is FQGTGA. This CDR3 has 14 amino acids. CDR3 nucleotide sequence: TGTGCCAGCAGCCCAATCGGGACCAACAATGAGCAGTTCTTC. The encoded protein is CASSPIGTNNEQFF.

This clonotype came up a few times. V and J are TRBV7-3 and TRBJ2-3, with 9 bases fitting TRBD2. After removal of 4 bases from V and 1 base from J, the junction contained 6 bases not matched to a gene. The CDR3 has 16 amino acids. The V gene's germline CDR1 is SGHTA and CDR2 FQGTGA. The DNA of the CDR3 is TGTGCCAGCAGCTCAGATTGGACTAGCGGCACAGATACGCAGTATTTT. Translated: CASSSDWTSGTDTQYF.

This clonotype was picked up a small number of times. The chain employs TRBV5-1 and TRBJ2-2; D is perhaps TRBD2 (6 bases). The CDR3 runs to 16 residues. V lost 4 bases and J lost 6, with 19 bases in between. Germline values: CDR1 SGHRS, CDR2 YFSETQ. In DNA form, the CDR3 reads TGCGCCAGCAGCGGGACTTGGGGGAGATCGGCCGGGGAGCTGTTTTTT. This sequence encodes CASSGTWGRSAGELFF.

This clonotype came up a few times. The chain has TRBV6-1 and TRBJ2-6; D not certain. This CDR3 contains 15 residues. V lost 7 bases, J lost 0 bases, and 10 bases lay in between. Germline CDR1 and CDR2: MNHNS and SASEGT. The CDR3 nucleotides read TGTGCCAGCATTCCTGGCGGCTCTGGGGCCAACGTCCTGACTTTC. Translating gives CASIPGGSGANVLTF.

CDR3: CASSSRTFQETQYF. CDR3 bases: TGTGCCAGCAGTTCCCGGACTTTCCAAGAGACCCAGTACTTC. The genes are TRBV7-6 and TRBJ2-5; D perhaps matches TRBD2 (5 bases). The CDR3 runs 14 residues. Germline V gives CDR1 SGHVS, CDR2 FNYEAQ. Trimming left V 6 bases short and J 1 base short, with 12 bases between.

The sample holds a few counts of this clonotype. The rearrangement joins TRBV20-1 to TRBJ1-1; the D is unclear. Germline CDR1 reads DFQATT; CDR2 reads SNEGSKA (reference sequence). The CDR3 totals 17 residues. Trimming pared 5 bases from V and 5 bases from J, leaving 27 bases between. CDR3 DNA: TGCAGTGCTCCACAATCAGAAGTGAGTTGGTTGACGACTGAAGCTTTCTTT. Protein sequence: CSAPQSEVSWLTTEAFF.

This clonotype has at least ten counts. This chain joins TRBV2 and TRBJ2-1; D ambiguous. This CDR3 region has 14 residues. The germline V gene encodes CDR1 SNHLY and CDR2 FYNNEI. Trimming pared 6 bases from V and 8 bases from J, leaving 17 bases between. The CDR3 loop reads CASRQRLVGDEQFF. The CDR3 DNA follows: TGTGCCAGCAGGCAGCGACTTGTGGGCGATGAGCAGTTCTTC.

The V gene is TRBV12-3 or TRBV12-4, the J gene TRBJ1-2, with D tentatively TRBD1 (5 bases). The CDR3 loop spans 15 amino acids. Trimming stripped 3 bases from V and 5 bases from J, with 16 bases between. The DNA for the CDR3 is TGTGCCAGCAGTTTCTTTTTGGGACGCACTTATGGCTACACCTTC. Its translation: CASSFFLGRTYGYTF.

This clonotype was seen a handful of times. This chain uses TRBV28 with TRBJ1-6, with TRBD1 matching 10 bases. CDR3 length equals 18 residues. Unmatched junction bases numbered 8, after V lost 6 bases and J lost 0 bases. In germline, CDR1 is MDHEN, CDR2 SYDVKM. CDR3 loop: CASRIGTGAHSYNSPLHF. CDR3 DNA: TGTGCCAGCAGAATTGGGACAGGGGCACACTCCTATAATTCACCCCTCCACTTT.

The chain is built from TRBV28 and TRBJ2-1; no firm D call. V lost 2 bases and J 11 bases, leaving 10 bases between the germline ends. Germline loops: CDR1 MDHEN, CDR2 SYDVKM. CDR3 length: 12 amino acids. The chain's CDR3 is CASSLGIGQQFF. Written as DNA, the CDR3 is TGTGCCAGCAGTTTAGGAATTGGGCAGCAGTTCTTC.

The table lists this clonotype with many counts. V is TRBV29-1 and J is TRBJ1-1, with D possibly TRBD1 on 5 matching bases. Trimming removed 7 bases from V and 1 base from J, with 13 bases in between. Germline CDR1 and CDR2: SQVTM and ANQGSEA. CDR3 length: 13 amino acids. DNA of the CDR3: TGCAGCGGGGGCCTACTTAAGAACACTGAAGCTTTCTTT. It translates to CSGGLLKNTEAFF.

Remarks on this clonotype: This may stem from a read error, because a much larger clone lies one nucleotide away. The V and J genes are TRBV28 and TRBJ1-5; D is uncertain. The germline CDR1 and CDR2 sequences are MDHEN and SYDVKM. V lost 3 bases and J lost 7, with 25 bases in between. This CDR3 is 18 amino acids long. The CDR3 protein is CASSFEGLNPEAKQPQHF. DNA for the CDR3: TGTGCCAGCAGTTTTGAAGGACTTAACCCCGAGGCGAAACAGCCCCAGCATTTT.

This clonotype came up many times. The chain employs TRBV2 and TRBJ2-3, with 8 bases fitting TRBD2. With V trimmed by 1 base and J by 3 bases, 6 bases remained unmatched. Looked up from germline, CDR1 is SNHLY and CDR2 is FYNNEI. This CDR3 comprises 16 residues. The CDR3 protein is CASSEGSGGMTDTQYF. CDR3 sequence (DNA): TGTGCCAGCAGTGAAGGGAGCGGGGGCATGACAGATACGCAGTATTTT.